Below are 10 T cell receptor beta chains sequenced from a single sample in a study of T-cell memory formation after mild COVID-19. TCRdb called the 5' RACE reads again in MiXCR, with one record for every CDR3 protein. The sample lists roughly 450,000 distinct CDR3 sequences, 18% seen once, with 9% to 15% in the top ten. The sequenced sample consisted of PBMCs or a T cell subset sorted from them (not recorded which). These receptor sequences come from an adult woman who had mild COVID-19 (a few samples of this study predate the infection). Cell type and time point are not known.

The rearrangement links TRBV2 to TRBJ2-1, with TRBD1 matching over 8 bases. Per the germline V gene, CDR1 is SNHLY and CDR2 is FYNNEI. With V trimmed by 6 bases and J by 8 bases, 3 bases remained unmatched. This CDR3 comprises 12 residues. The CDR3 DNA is TGTGCCAGCAGGACAGGGGTCCATGAGCAGTTCTTC. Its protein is CASRTGVHEQFF.

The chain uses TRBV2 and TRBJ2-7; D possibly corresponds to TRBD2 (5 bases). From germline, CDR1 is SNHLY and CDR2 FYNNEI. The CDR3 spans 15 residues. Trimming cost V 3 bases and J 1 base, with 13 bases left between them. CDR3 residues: CASSEASLASYEQYF. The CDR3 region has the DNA TGTGCCAGCAGTGAGGCTAGCCTCGCTTCCTACGAGCAGTACTTC.

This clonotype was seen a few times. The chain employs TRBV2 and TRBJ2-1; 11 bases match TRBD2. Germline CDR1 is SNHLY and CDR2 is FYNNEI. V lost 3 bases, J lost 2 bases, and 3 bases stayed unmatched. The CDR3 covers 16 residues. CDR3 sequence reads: CASSDLAGGPYNEQFF. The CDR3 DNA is TGTGCCAGCAGTGATCTAGCGGGAGGCCCCTACAATGAGCAGTTCTTC.

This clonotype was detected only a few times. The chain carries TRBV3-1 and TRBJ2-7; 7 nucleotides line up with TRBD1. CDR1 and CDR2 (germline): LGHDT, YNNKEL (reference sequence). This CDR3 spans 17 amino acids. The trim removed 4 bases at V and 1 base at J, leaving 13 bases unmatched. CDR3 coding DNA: TGTGCCAGCAGCCGGGGGACAGCCTACTTAACATCCTACGAGCAGTACTTC. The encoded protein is CASSRGTAYLTSYEQYF.

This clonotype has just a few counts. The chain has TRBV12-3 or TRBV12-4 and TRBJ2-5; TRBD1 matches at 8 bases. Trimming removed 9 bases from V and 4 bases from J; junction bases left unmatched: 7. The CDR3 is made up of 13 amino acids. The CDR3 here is CASHSGGVETQYF. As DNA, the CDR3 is TGTGCCAGTCACTCAGGGGGCGTAGAGACCCAGTACTTC.

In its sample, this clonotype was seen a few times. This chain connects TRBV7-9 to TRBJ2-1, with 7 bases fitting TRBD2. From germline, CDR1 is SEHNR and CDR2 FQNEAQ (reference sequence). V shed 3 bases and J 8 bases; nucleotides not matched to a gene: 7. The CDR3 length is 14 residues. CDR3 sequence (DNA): TGTGCCAGCAGCTTCGGGGGGATAATGGATGAGCAGTTCTTC. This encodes CASSFGGIMDEQFF.

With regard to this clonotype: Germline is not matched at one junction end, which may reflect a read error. The CDR3 coding sequence is TGTGCCAGCAGCGCGAAGTACCAAGAGACCAAGTACTTC. Protein product: CASSAKYQETKYF. This rearrangement joins TRBV7-6 to TRBJ2-5; the D is unclear. Per the germline V gene, CDR1 is SGHVS and CDR2 is FNYEAQ. The CDR3 totals 13 residues.

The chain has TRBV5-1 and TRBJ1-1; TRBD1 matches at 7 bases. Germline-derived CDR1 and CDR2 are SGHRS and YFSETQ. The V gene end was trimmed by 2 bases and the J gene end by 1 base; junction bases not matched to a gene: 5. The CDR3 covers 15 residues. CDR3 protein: CASSLKGQPNTEAFF. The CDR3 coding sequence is TGCGCCAGCAGCTTAAAGGGACAGCCGAACACTGAAGCTTTCTTT.

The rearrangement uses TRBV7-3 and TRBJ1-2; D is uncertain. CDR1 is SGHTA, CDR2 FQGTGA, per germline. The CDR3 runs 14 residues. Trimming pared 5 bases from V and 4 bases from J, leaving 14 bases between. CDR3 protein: CASSPVPGGYGYTF. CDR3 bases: TGTGCCAGCAGCCCGGTACCCGGAGGCTATGGCTACACCTTC.

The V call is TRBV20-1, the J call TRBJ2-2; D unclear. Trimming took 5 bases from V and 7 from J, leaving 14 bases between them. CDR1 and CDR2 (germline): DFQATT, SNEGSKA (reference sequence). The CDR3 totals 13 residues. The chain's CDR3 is CSARSRPYGELFF. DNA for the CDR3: TGCAGTGCTCGAAGCCGCCCTTACGGGGAGCTGTTTTTT.